Listed here are 5 T cell receptor beta chains from one sample, sequenced in a study of blood T cell repertoires in COVID-19. Method: immunoSEQ multiplex PCR; TCRdb's copy keeps in-frame clones and lacks some. The profile covers approximately 300,000 clones, with 90% appearing a single time and around 4.2% taken by the ten largest. Source material: PBMCs or T cells enriched from blood (not recorded which). These receptors were collected from a woman in her 30s who had been exposed to COVID-19.

V and J are TRBV18 and TRBJ2-5; 7 bases map to TRBD2. Germline-derived CDR1 and CDR2 are KGHSH and LQKENI. The CDR3 totals 15 residues. V lost 6 bases, J lost 2 bases, and 9 bases stayed unmatched. CDR3 sequence: CASSPQPGGQETQYF. DNA of the CDR3: TGTGCCAGCTCCCCCCAGCCGGGGGGTCAAGAGACCCAGTACTTC.

The rearrangement uses TRBV12-3 or TRBV12-4 and TRBJ2-7; D might be TRBD1 (5 bases). The CDR3 is 12 amino acids. The germline V and J ends were trimmed by 1 base and 6 bases, with 7 bases remaining between them. Here the CDR3 reads CASSLGQGEQYF. CDR3 sequence (DNA): TGTGCCAGCAGTTTAGGGCAGGGCGAGCAGTACTTC.

V and J are TRBV7-9 and TRBJ1-1; the D is unclear. Germline CDR1 reads SEHNR; CDR2 reads FQNEAQ (reference sequence). The CDR3 loop spans 15 amino acids. V dropped 5 bases and J dropped 1 base, with 14 bases sitting between them. This CDR3 is CASSPYGRGNTEAFF. In nucleotides, the CDR3 is TGTGCCAGCAGCCCCTATGGGCGGGGGAACACTGAAGCTTTCTTT.

The CDR3 DNA sequence: TGTGCCAGCAGTGACTTCCTGGGTCAGGGATCCTACGAGCAGTACTTC. It encodes CASSDFLGQGSYEQYF. The J gene is TRBJ2-7, the V gene TRBV6-2 or TRBV6-3; D perhaps matches TRBD1 (5 bases). Trimming removed 5 bases from V and 1 base from J, with 18 bases in between. Germline V gene data show CDR1 as MNHEY and CDR2 as SVGEGT. This CDR3 contains 16 residues.

This chain joins TRBV6-2 or TRBV6-3 and TRBJ2-5; D possibly corresponds to TRBD2 (7 bases). Trimming pared 4 bases from V and 4 bases from J, leaving 22 bases between. CDR1 MNHEY and CDR2 SVGEGT come from the germline V gene. The CDR3 is 17 residues long. CDR3 sequence reads: CASSLGGALSLRETQYF. The CDR3 coding sequence is TGTGCCAGCAGTTTAGGGGGGGCGCTGTCTTTAAGAGAGACCCAGTACTTC.